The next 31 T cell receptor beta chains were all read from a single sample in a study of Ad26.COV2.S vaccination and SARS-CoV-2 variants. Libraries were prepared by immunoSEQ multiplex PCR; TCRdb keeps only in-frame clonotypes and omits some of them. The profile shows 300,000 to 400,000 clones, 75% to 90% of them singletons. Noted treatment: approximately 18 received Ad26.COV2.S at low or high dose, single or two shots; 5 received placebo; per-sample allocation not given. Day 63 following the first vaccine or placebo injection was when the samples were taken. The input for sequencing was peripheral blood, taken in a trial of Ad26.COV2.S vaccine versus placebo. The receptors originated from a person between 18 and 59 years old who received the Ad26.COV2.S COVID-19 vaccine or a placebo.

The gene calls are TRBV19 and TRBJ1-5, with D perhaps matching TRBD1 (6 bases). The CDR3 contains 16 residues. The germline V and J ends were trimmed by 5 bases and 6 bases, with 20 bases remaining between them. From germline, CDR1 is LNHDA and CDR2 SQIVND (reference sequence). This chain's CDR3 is CASSPTATGFGQPQHF. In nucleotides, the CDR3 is TGTGCCAGTAGTCCGACGGCTACAGGGTTTGGTCAGCCCCAGCATTTT.

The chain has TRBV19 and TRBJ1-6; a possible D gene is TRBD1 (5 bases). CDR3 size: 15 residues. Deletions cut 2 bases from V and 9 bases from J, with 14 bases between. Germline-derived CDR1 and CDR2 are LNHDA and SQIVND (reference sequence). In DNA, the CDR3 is TGTGCCAGTAGTATACTTTGGGGCGCGGGTTCACCCCTCCACTTT. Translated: CASSILWGAGSPLHF.

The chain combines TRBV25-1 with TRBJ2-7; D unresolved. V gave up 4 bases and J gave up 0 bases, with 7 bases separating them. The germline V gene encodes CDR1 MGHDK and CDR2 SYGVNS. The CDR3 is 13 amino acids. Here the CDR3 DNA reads TGTGCCAGCAGTGGAGTCCCCTCCTACGAGCAGTACTTC. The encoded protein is CASSGVPSYEQYF.

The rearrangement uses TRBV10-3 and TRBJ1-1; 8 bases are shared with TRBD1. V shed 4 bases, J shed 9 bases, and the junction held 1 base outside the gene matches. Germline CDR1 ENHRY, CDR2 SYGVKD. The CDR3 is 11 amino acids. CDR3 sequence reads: CAISGTGKAFF. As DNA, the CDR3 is TGTGCCATCAGTGGGACAGGGAAAGCTTTCTTT.

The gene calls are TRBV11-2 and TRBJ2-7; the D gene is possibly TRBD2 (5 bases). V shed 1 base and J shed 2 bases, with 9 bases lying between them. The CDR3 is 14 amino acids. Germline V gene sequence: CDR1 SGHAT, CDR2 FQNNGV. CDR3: CASSLARGPYEQYF. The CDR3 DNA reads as TGTGCCAGCAGCTTAGCTCGGGGTCCCTACGAGCAGTACTTC.

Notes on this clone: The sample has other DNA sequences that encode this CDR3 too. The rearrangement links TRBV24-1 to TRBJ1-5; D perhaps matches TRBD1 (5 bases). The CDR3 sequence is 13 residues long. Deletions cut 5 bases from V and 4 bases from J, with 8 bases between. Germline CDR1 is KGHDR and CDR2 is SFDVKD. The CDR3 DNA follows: TGTGCCACCAGTGCGGGGGGAAATCAGCCCCAGCATTTT. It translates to CATSAGGNQPQHF.

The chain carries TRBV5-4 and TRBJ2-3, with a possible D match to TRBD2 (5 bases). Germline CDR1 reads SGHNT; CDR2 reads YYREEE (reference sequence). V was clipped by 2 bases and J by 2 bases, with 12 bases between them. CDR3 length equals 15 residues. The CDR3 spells CASSFSAAFTDTQYF. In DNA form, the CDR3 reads TGTGCCAGCAGCTTCTCAGCGGCTTTCACAGATACGCAGTATTTT.

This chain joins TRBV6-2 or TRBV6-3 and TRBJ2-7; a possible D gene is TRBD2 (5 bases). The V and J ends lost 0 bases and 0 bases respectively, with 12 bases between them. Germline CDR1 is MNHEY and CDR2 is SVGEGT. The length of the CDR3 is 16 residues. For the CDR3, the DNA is TGTGCCAGCAGTTACTCGAGTAGGAGGCCCTCCTACGAGCAGTACTTC. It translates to CASSYSSRRPSYEQYF.

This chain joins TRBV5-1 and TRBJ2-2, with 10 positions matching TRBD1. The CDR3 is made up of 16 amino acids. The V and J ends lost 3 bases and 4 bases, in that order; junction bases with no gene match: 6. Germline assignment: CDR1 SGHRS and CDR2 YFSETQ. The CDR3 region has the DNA TGCGCCAGCAGCTCTGACAGGGGGCAAAGCACCGGGGAGCTGTTTTTT. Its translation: CASSSDRGQSTGELFF.

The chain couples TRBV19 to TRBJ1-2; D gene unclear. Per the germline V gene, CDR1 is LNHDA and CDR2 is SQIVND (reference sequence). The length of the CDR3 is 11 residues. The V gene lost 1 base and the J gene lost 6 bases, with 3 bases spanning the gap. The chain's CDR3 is CASSIGHGYTF. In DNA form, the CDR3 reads TGTGCCAGTAGTATAGGACATGGCTACACCTTC.

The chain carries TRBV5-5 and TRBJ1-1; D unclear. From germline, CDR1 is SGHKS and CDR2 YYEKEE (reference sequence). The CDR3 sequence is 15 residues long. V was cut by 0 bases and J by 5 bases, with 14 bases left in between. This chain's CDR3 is CASSLDRRVLTEAFF. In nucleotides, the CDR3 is TGTGCCAGCAGCTTGGACCGGAGGGTCTTGACTGAAGCTTTCTTT.

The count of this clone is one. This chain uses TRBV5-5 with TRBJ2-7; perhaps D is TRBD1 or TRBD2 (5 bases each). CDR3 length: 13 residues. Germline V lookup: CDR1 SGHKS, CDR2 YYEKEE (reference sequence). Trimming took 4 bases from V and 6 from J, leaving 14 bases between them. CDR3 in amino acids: CASSPRDLGEQYF. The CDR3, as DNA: TGTGCCAGCAGCCCCAGGGACCTGGGCGAGCAGTACTTC.

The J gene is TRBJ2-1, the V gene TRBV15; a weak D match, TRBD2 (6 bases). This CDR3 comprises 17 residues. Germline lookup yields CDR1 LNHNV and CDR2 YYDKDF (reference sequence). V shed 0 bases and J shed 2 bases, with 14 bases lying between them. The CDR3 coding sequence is TGTGCCACCAGCAGAGAGGGGCCGGGGGTTCCCTACAATGAGCAGTTCTTC. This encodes CATSREGPGVPYNEQFF.

The CDR3 DNA follows: TGTGCCAGCAGCTTAGGGAGCGGGAGGGCTTCCTACGAGCAGTACTTC. Its protein product is CASSLGSGRASYEQYF. The chain employs TRBV7-2 and TRBJ2-7; 10 nucleotides match TRBD2. The CDR3 spans 16 residues. CDR1 and CDR2 (germline): SGHTA, FQGNSA. Trimming removed 1 base from V and 1 base from J; junction bases left unmatched: 4.

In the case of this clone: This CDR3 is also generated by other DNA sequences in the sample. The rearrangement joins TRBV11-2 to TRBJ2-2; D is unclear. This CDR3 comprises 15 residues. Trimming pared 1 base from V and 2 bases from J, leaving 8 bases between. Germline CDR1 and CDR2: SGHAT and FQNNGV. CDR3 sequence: CASSLVTGNTGELFF. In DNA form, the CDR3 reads TGTGCCAGCAGCTTAGTTACGGGCAACACCGGGGAGCTGTTTTTT.

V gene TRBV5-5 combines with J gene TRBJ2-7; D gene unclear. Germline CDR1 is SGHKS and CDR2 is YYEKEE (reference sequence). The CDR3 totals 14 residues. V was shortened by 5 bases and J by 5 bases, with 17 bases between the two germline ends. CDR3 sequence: CASSPDISTNEQYF. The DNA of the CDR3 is TGTGCCAGCAGTCCAGACATATCTACCAACGAGCAGTACTTC.

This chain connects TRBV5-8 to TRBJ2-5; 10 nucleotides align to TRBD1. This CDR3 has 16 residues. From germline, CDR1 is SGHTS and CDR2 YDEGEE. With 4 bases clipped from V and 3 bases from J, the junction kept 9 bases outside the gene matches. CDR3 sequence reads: CASSTGDRGREETQYF. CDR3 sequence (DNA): TGTGCCAGCAGCACCGGGGACAGGGGAAGGGAAGAGACCCAGTACTTC.

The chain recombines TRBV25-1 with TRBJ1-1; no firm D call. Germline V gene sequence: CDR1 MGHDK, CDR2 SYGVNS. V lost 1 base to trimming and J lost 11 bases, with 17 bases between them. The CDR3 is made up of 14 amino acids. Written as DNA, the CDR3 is TGTGCCAGCAGTGAATCCATTCCTTACTCGGAGGCTTTCTTT. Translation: CASSESIPYSEAFF.

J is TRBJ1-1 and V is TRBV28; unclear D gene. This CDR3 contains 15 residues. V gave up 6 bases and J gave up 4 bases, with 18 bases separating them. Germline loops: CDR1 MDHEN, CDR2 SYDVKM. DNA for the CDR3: TGTGCCAGCAGCCTCGCCGACCGGGTAAGCACTGAAGCTTTCTTT. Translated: CASSLADRVSTEAFF.

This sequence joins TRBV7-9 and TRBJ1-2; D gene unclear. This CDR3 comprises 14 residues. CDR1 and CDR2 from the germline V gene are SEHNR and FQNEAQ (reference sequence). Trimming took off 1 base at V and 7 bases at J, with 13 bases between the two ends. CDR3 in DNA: TGTGCCAGCAGCTTAGACGGGGATCGGAGTGGCTACACCTTC. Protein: CASSLDGDRSGYTF.

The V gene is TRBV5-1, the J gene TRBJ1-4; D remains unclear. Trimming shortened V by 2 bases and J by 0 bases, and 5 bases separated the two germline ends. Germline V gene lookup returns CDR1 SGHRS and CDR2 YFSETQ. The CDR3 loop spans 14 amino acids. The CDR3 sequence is CASSFGATNEKLFF. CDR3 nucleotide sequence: TGCGCCAGCAGCTTCGGGGCAACTAATGAAAAACTGTTTTTT.

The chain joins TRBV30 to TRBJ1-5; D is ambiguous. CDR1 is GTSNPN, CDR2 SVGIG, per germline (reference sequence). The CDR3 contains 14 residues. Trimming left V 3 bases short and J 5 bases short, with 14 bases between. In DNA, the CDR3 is TGTGCCTGGAGCGTAGATCACGGGGATCAGCCCCAGCATTTT. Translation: CAWSVDHGDQPQHF.

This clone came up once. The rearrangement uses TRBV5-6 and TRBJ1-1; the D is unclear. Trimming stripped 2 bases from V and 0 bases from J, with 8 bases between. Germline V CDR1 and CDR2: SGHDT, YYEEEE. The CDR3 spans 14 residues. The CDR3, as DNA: TGTGCCAGCAGCTTTGTCCAGGTGAACACTGAAGCTTTCTTT. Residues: CASSFVQVNTEAFF. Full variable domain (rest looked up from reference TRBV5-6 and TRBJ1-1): DAGVTQSPTHLIKTRGQQVTLRCSPKSGHDTVSWYQQALGQGPQFIFQYYEEEERQRGNFPDRFSGHQFPNYSSELNVNALLLGDSALYLCASSFVQVNTEAFFGQGTRLTVV.

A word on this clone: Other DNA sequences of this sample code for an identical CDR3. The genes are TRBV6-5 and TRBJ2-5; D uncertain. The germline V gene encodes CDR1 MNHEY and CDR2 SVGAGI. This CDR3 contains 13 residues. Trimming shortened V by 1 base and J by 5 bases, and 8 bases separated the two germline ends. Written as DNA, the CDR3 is TGTGCCAGCAGTTACTTGGGTGGGGAGACCCAGTACTTC. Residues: CASSYLGGETQYF.

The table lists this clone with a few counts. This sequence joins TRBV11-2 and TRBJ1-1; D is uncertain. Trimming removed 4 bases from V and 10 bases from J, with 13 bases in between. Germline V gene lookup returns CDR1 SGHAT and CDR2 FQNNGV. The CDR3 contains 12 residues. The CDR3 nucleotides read TGTGCCAGCAGCTCCTCAGGTGGTGTAGCTTTCTTT. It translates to CASSSSGGVAFF.

In nucleotides, the CDR3 is TGTGCCAGCGCCCATCCGGGGGGCACTGAAGCTTTCTTT. It codes for CASAHPGGTEAFF. The gene calls are TRBV12-3 or TRBV12-4 and TRBJ1-1; the D gene is possibly TRBD1 (5 bases). V lost 8 bases to trimming and J lost 4 bases, with 14 bases between them. CDR3 length: 13 residues.

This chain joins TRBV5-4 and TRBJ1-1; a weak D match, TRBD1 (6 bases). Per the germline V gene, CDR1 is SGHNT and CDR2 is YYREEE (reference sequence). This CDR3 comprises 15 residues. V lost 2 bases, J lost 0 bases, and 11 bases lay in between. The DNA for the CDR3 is TGTGCCAGCAGCTTAGCGCAGGGGTTGAACACTGAAGCTTTCTTT. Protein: CASSLAQGLNTEAFF.

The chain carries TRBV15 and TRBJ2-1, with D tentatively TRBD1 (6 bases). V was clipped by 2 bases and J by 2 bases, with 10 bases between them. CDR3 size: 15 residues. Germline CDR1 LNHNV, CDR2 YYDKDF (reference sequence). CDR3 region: CATSRSGAPYNEQFF. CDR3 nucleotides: TGTGCCACCAGCAGATCAGGGGCCCCCTACAATGAGCAGTTCTTC.

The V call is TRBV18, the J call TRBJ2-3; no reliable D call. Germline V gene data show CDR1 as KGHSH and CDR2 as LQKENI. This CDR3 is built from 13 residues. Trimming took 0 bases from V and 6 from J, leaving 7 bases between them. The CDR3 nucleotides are TGTGCCAGCTCACCACCCCTACCGGATACGCAGTATTTT. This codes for CASSPPLPDTQYF.

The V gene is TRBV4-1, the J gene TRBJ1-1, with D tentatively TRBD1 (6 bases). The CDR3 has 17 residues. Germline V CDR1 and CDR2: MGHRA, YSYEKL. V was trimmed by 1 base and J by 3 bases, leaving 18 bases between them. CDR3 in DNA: TGCGCCAGCAGCCAAGTCGCCAGGGGCGGGAAGGACACTGAAGCTTTCTTT. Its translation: CASSQVARGGKDTEAFF.

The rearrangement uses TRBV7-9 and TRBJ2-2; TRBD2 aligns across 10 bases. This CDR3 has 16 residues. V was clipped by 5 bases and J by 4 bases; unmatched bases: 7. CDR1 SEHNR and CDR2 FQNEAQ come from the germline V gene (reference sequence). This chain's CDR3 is CASSRTSGITTGELFF. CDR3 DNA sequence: TGTGCCAGCAGCCGGACTAGCGGCATAACCACCGGGGAGCTGTTTTTT.